Listed below are T cell receptor beta chains from one sample, sequenced in a study of blood T cells in healthy people across ages. TCRdb re-called the 5' RACE reads through MiXCR, storing one row per CDR3 protein. The data hold 750,000 to 950,000 distinct CDR3 sequences, with more than 25% observed a single time. In addition, the sample was reused for a study of T cells of mothers and their children.

Sequenced input: blood. The receptor set was obtained from a boy aged 5-17 years in good health. Each CDR3 is given without its conserved first and last residue. Fields, in order: CDR3 protein, V gene.

CDR3: AIDGVVVDNEQF; V: TRBV5-1
CDR3: ATSRDTRGADTQY; V: TRBV15
CDR3: ASSGAGVQPQH; V: TRBV7-6
CDR3: ASNPSSNTGELF; V: TRBV14
CDR3: ASSGIIRTDTQY; V: TRBV2
CDR3: SVEDPGGVSNEQY; V: TRBV29-1
CDR3: ASSEPAGAGETQY; V: TRBV6-1
CDR3: ASSLDLETGSTGELF; V: TRBV11-2
CDR3: ASGGQGWGQETQY; V: TRBV6-6
CDR3: AISAGRDRLNSPLH; V: TRBV10-3
CDR3: ASSSDRGSATNEKLF; V: TRBV28
CDR3: ATRGQGNTGELF; V: TRBV24-1
CDR3: ASSLDRVHYNEQF; V: TRBV28
CDR3: ASSPRVGTAQKQPQH; V: TRBV6-1
CDR3: ASSLDRQGHGYT; V: TRBV7-2
CDR3: ASSPGGRGEQY; V: TRBV14
CDR3: SVDRARSNYGYT; V: TRBV29-1
CDR3: ASSLGGVEKLF; V: TRBV7-9
CDR3: ASSSGQIQETQY; V: TRBV27
CDR3: ASSISINNEQF; V: TRBV7-3
CDR3: ASSSPSGRGNSPLH; V: TRBV7-9
CDR3: ASGLVVAEGAKNIQY; V: TRBV12-5
CDR3: ASSSQVGYNEQF; V: TRBV6-6
CDR3: ASSLALARETQY; V: TRBV7-9
CDR3: ASSHSQTQGVGYT; V: TRBV6-5
CDR3: SARGLLSYEQY; V: TRBV20-1
CDR3: ASSAQAPYAF; V: TRBV27
CDR3: ASSELRTVYGYT; V: TRBV2
CDR3: ASAPTGTYGYT; V: TRBV18
CDR3: ATSRDNAQRRGYT; V: TRBV15
CDR3: ASSLSLATGIGSFNYGYT; V: TRBV27
CDR3: ASSPRLGTNEKLF; V: TRBV7-8
CDR3: SARRYWTQY; V: TRBV20-1
CDR3: ASSHVPPDRGAPGYT; V: TRBV3-1
CDR3: ASTLPPAPVY; V: TRBV7-9
CDR3: SVVDRASSGANVLT; V: TRBV29-1
CDR3: ASSLYSGEWNTEAF; V: TRBV28
CDR3: ASSFGDGYEQY; V: TRBV5-1
CDR3: ASSLWQGRNSPLH; V: TRBV7-9
CDR3: ASSQIDRGLSTGELF; V: TRBV3-1